This T cell receptor (beta chain) is drawn from a study of shared clonotypes between healthy human individuals. Donation came from healthy HIV-negative adults that had no recent acute infections or vaccinations. Data came from immunoSEQ multiplex PCR; TCRdb stores just in-frame clones and leaves some out. The sample holds 150,000 to 200,000 clones, roughly 93% seen once. Study outcomes and limitations: Estimated richness values were generally larger in naive subsets than in memory subsets.

The length of the CDR3 is 10 residues. V was cut by 7 bases and J by 7 bases, with 8 bases left in between. Germline-derived CDR1 and CDR2 are DFQATT and SNEGSKA (reference sequence). Points on this clone: What it recognizes is unknown.

The TCR was taken from a woman aged 25 to 39 in good health. The sample was naive CD4+ T cells sorted from blood. Described subset: CD45RA+ positively selected. The J gene is TRBJ2-1, the V gene TRBV20-1; D possibly matches TRBD1 or TRBD2 (5 bases each). CDR3 nucleotides: TGCAGTGTTGGGGGTAATGAGCAGTTCTTC. Its translation is CSVGGNEQFF.